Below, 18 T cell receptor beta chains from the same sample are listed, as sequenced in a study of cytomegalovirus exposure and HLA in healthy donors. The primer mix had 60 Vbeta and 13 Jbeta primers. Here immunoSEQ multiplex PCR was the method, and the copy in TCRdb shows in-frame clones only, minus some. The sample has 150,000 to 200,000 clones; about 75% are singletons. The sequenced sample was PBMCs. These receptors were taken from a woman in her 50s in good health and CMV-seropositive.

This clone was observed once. The CDR3 region has the DNA TGTGCCAGCAGCTGGGAGGGCTACGAGCAGTACTTC. It specifies CASSWEGYEQYF. This rearrangement joins TRBV7-9 to TRBJ2-7, with TRBD2 matching over 7 bases. This CDR3 has 12 residues. V shed 4 bases and J 3 bases; nucleotides not matched to a gene: 0. Germline values: CDR1 SEHNR, CDR2 FQNEAQ (reference sequence). Full variable domain (rest looked up from reference TRBV7-9 and TRBJ2-7): DTGVSQNPRHKITKRGQNVTFRCDPISEHNRLYWYRQTLGQGPEFLTYFQNEAQLEKSRLLSDRFSAERPKGSFSTLEIQRTEQGDSAMYLCASSWEGYEQYFGPGTRLTVT.

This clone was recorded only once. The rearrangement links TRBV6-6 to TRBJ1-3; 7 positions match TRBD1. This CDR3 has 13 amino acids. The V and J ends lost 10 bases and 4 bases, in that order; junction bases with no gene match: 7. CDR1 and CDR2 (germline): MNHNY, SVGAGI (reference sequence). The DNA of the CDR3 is TGTGCCACCCTGACAGGGTTCGGAAACACCATATATTTT. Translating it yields CATLTGFGNTIYF.

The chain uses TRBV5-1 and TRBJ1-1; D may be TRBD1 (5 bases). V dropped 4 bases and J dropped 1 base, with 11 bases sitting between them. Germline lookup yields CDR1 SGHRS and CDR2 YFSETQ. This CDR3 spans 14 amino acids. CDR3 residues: CASSSRGANTEAFF. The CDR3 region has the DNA TGCGCCAGCAGCAGCCGCGGGGCGAACACTGAAGCTTTCTTT.

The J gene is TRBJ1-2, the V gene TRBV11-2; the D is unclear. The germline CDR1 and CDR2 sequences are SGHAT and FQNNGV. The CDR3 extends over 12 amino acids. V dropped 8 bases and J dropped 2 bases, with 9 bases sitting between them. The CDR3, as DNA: TGTGCCAGCGGCCGGGAGAACTATGGCTACACCTTC. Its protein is CASGRENYGYTF.

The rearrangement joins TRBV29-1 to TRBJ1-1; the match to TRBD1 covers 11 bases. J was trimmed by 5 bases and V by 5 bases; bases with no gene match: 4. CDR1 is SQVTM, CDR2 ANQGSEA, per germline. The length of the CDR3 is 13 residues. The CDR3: CSVTGQGATEAFF. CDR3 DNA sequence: TGCAGCGTTACAGGACAGGGGGCGACTGAAGCTTTCTTT.

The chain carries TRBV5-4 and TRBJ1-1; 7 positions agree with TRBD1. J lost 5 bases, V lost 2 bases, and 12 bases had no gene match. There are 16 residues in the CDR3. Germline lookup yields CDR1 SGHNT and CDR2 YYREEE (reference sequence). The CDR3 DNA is TGTGCCAGCAGCTTAGGGACAGCTGGCGAGGTGACTGAAGCTTTCTTT. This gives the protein CASSLGTAGEVTEAFF.

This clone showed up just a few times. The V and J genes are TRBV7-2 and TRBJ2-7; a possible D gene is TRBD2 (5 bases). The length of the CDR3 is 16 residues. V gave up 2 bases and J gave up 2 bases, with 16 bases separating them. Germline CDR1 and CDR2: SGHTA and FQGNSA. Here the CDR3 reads CASSLTWAGDTYEQYF. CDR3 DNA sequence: TGTGCCAGCAGCTTAACATGGGCCGGGGATACCTACGAGCAGTACTTC.

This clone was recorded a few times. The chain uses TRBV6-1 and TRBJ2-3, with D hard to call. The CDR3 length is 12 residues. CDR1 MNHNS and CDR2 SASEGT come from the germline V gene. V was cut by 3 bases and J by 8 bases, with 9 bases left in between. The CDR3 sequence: CASSDLGLTQYF. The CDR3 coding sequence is TGTGCCAGCAGTGATCTAGGTCTTACGCAGTATTTT.

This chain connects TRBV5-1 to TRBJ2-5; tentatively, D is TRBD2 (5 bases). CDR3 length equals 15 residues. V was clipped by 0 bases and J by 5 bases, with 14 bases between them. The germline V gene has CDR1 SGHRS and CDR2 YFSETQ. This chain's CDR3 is CASSLDEGRSETQYF. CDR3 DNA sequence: TGCGCCAGCAGCTTGGATGAGGGAAGGAGCGAGACCCAGTACTTC.

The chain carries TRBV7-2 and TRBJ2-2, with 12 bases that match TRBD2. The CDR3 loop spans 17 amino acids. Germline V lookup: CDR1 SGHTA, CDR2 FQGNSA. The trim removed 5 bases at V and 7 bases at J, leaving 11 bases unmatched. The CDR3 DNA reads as TGTGCCAGCAGCCTAGGGCTAGCGGGGGGGCACGGCGGGGAGCTGTTTTTT. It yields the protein CASSLGLAGGHGGELFF.

CDR3 DNA: TGTGCCAGTATGGAAGGGGCTGCTGGGGCCAACGTCCTGACTTTC. Translated: CASMEGAAGANVLTF. The chain links TRBV19 to TRBJ2-6; TRBD1 is a possible D gene (5 bases). Germline V gives CDR1 LNHDA, CDR2 SQIVND (reference sequence). V dropped 7 bases and J dropped 2 bases, with 12 bases sitting between them. The CDR3 consists of 15 residues.

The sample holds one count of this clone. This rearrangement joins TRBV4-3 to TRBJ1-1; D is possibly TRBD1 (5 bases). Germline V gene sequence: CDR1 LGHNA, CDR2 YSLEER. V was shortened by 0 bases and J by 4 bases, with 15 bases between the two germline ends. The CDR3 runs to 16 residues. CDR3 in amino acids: CASSQELGAGGTEAFF. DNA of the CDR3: TGCGCCAGCAGCCAAGAACTAGGTGCGGGGGGCACTGAAGCTTTCTTT.

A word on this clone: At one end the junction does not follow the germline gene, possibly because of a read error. The chain's CDR3 is CSSSLPGYGYTF. The DNA of the CDR3 is TGTTCCAGCAGCTTACCCGGGTATGGCTACACCTTC. V usage is TRBV7-9 and J usage is TRBJ1-2; D remains unclear. CDR1 and CDR2 (germline): SEHNR, FQNEAQ (reference sequence). The CDR3 is made up of 12 amino acids.

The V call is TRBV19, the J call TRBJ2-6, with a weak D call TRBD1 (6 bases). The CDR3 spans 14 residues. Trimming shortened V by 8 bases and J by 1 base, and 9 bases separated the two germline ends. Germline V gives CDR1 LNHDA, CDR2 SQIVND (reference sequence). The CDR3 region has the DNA TGTGCCAGTTCAACAGGGTCTGGGGCCAACGTCCTGACTTTC. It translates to CASSTGSGANVLTF.

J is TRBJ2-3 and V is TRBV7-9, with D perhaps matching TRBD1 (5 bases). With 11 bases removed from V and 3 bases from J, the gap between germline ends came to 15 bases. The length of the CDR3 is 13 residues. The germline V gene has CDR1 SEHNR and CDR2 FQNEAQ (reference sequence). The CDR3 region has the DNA TGTGCCGTCCCGGCAGGGCGGACAGATACGCAGTATTTT. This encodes CAVPAGRTDTQYF.

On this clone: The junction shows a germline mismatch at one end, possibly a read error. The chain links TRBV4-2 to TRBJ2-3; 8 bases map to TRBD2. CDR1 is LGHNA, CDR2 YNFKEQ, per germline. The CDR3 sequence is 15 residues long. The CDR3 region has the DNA TGTGCCAGCAGACAAGCGGGAGATTCCACAGATACGCAGTATTTT. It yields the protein CASRQAGDSTDTQYF.

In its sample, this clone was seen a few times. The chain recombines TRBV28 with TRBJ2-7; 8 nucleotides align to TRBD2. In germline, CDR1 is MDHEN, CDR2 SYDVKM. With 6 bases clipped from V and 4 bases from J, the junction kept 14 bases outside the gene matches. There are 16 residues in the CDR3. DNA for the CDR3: TGTGCCAGCAGCAATCTCCGGGAGGGTGAGAGGTACGAGCAGTACTTC. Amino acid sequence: CASSNLREGERYEQYF.

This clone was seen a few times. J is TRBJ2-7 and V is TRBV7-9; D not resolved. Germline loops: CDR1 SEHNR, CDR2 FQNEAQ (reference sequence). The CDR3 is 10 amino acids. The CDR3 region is CAGLSYEQYF. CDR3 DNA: TGTGCTGGGCTATCCTACGAGCAGTACTTC.